One sample yielded the 14 T cell receptor beta chains listed below, sequenced in a study of sequential checkpoint blockade in melanoma. The treatment was: randomized to nivolumab then ipilimumab (arm A) or the reverse (arm B). TCRdb's table, derived via immunoSEQ multiplex PCR, lists solely in-frame clones and lacks some. The table lists approximately 10,000 clones, about three fifths of them singletons. Source: CD8+ T cells sorted from blood (inferred from file names), taken from a patient given nivolumab and ipilimumab in sequence. The receptor source for this set is a human donor with melanoma.

This clone was observed a few times. V and J are TRBV29-1 and TRBJ2-7; 10 nucleotides match TRBD1. V lost 1 base and J lost 2; bases outside the gene matches: 5. The length of the CDR3 is 15 residues. Germline CDR1 SQVTM, CDR2 ANQGSEA. The chain's CDR3 is CSVEVPGQGPYEQYF. The CDR3 DNA reads as TGCAGCGTTGAAGTCCCGGGACAGGGGCCCTACGAGCAGTACTTC.

This clone was observed a few times. Germline and junction disagree at one end, which may indicate a read error. The chain is built from TRBV5-6 and TRBJ2-7; 14 positions match TRBD2. The germline V gene encodes CDR1 SGHDT and CDR2 YYEEEE. The CDR3 extends over 17 amino acids. Written as DNA, the CDR3 is TGCGCCAGCAGCCCGGGACTAGCGGGAGAAACGAACTACGAGCAGTACTTC. Translating gives CASSPGLAGETNYEQYF. The full variable domain, in which reference TRBV5-6 and TRBJ2-7 provide the parts outside the CDR3, is DAGVTQSPTHLIKTRGQQVTLRCSPKSGHDTVSWYQQALGQGPQFIFQYYEEEERQRGNFPDRFSGHQFPNYSSELNVNALLLGDSALYLCASSPGLAGETNYEQYFGPGTRLTVT.

This clone was found once. The chain carries TRBV6-6 and TRBJ2-7, with D tentatively TRBD1 (6 bases). Trimming removed 6 bases from V and 4 bases from J, with 19 bases in between. CDR1 and CDR2 from the germline V gene are MNHNY and SVGAGI (reference sequence). The CDR3 sequence is 15 residues long. This CDR3 reads CASSPPLGGRYEQYF. The CDR3 nucleotides read TGTGCCAGCAGCCCCCCGCTTGGGGGCAGGTACGAGCAGTACTTC.

This clone has a handful of counts. The rearrangement links TRBV19 to TRBJ1-2; 9 nucleotides match TRBD1. J lost 4 bases, V lost 0 bases, and 6 bases had no gene match. CDR1 is LNHDA, CDR2 SQIVND, per germline (reference sequence). This CDR3 region has 16 residues. The chain's CDR3 is CASSIDLADRGYGYTF. For the CDR3, the DNA is TGTGCCAGTAGTATAGATCTGGCGGACAGGGGCTATGGCTACACCTTC.

With regard to this clone: The sample has other DNA sequences that encode this CDR3 too. The rearrangement links TRBV6-5 to TRBJ2-5; D is uncertain. The CDR3 consists of 15 residues. Germline V gene lookup returns CDR1 MNHEY and CDR2 SVGAGI. V lost 2 bases and J lost 3, with 13 bases in between. The DNA for the CDR3 is TGTGCCAGCAGTTACGGTGTCGGCGGCAAAGAGACCCAGTACTTC. Its translation is CASSYGVGGKETQYF.

This chain connects TRBV27 to TRBJ2-7, with TRBD2 as a possible D gene (6 bases). Germline V CDR1 and CDR2: MNHEY, SMNVEV (reference sequence). The CDR3 covers 14 residues. Between the trimmed V and J ends, which lost 5 bases and 2 bases, there was a span of 13 bases. CDR3 sequence reads: CASSLGPGAYEQYF. CDR3 DNA sequence: TGTGCCAGCAGTCTCGGCCCGGGAGCCTACGAGCAGTACTTC.

This clone is termed large (0.1 to 1%). The chain joins TRBV6-4 to TRBJ2-7; 10 bases map to TRBD2. The CDR3 loop spans 15 amino acids. Trimming cost V 6 bases and J 5 bases; bases outside gene matches: 10. The V gene's germline CDR1 is MRHNA and CDR2 SNTAGT. Here the CDR3 reads CASSPAAGGPDEQYF. CDR3 sequence (DNA): TGTGCCAGCAGCCCCGCAGCGGGGGGGCCAGACGAGCAGTACTTC.

The chain carries TRBV5-6 and TRBJ1-4, with a tentative D call TRBD1 (6 bases). This CDR3 spans 14 amino acids. Trimming took 4 bases from V and 3 from J, leaving 10 bases between them. Per germline, CDR1 SGHDT and CDR2 YYEEEE. The CDR3 sequence: CASSNGQSNEKLFF. The CDR3 DNA is TGTGCCAGCAGCAACGGACAGTCTAATGAAAAACTGTTTTTT.

The chain combines TRBV27 with TRBJ2-7; TRBD2 agrees at 12 bases. Per the germline V gene, CDR1 is MNHEY and CDR2 is SMNVEV (reference sequence). The V segment lost 8 bases and the J segment 2 bases; nucleotides outside the gene matches: 4. This CDR3 is built from 14 residues. CDR3 amino acids: CASQTSGGTYEQYF. CDR3 nucleotides: TGTGCCAGCCAGACTAGCGGGGGAACCTACGAGCAGTACTTC.

The chain combines TRBV5-6 with TRBJ2-1, with no clear D. This CDR3 has 14 residues. Germline-derived CDR1 and CDR2 are SGHDT and YYEEEE. Trimming removed 1 base from V and 4 bases from J, with 9 bases in between. CDR3 coding DNA: TGTGCCAGCAGCTTGTTTGGTCGGTACAATGAGCAGTTCTTC. Translating gives CASSLFGRYNEQFF.

The genes are TRBV28 and TRBJ1-5; D might be TRBD1 (5 bases). Per germline, CDR1 MDHEN and CDR2 SYDVKM. Deletions cut 4 bases from V and 7 bases from J, with 20 bases between. The CDR3 spans 16 residues. CDR3 bases: TGTGCCAGCAGTTCCCCACGGGCCGGGGGTGGGCAGCCCCAGCATTTT. Protein product: CASSSPRAGGGQPQHF.

The gene calls are TRBV15 and TRBJ1-5, with 10 bases fitting TRBD1. The CDR3 runs 15 residues. Trimming took 3 bases from V and 7 from J; bases not matched to a gene: 6. Per the germline V gene, CDR1 is LNHNV and CDR2 is YYDKDF (reference sequence). The CDR3 DNA follows: TGTGCCACCAGCAGGCGGGACAGGGGAAAGCAGCCCCAGCATTTT. It encodes CATSRRDRGKQPQHF.

The CDR3 coding sequence is TGTGCCAGCAGTGACACTAGCGGGGGGGCCACAGATACGCAGTATTTT. This encodes CASSDTSGGATDTQYF. The genes are TRBV6-4 and TRBJ2-3, with 13 bases that match TRBD2. Germline assignment: CDR1 MRHNA and CDR2 SNTAGT. With 2 bases clipped from V and 2 bases from J, the junction kept 1 base outside the gene matches. The CDR3 contains 16 residues.

The rearrangement links TRBV7-9 to TRBJ2-3; TRBD2 matches at 7 bases. The germline V gene encodes CDR1 SEHNR and CDR2 FQNEAQ (reference sequence). J gave up 0 bases and V 1 base, and 4 bases lay outside the gene matches. This CDR3 is 16 amino acids long. The CDR3 region is CASSLVASGSTDTQYF. CDR3 coding DNA: TGTGCCAGCAGCTTAGTCGCTAGCGGCAGCACAGATACGCAGTATTTT.